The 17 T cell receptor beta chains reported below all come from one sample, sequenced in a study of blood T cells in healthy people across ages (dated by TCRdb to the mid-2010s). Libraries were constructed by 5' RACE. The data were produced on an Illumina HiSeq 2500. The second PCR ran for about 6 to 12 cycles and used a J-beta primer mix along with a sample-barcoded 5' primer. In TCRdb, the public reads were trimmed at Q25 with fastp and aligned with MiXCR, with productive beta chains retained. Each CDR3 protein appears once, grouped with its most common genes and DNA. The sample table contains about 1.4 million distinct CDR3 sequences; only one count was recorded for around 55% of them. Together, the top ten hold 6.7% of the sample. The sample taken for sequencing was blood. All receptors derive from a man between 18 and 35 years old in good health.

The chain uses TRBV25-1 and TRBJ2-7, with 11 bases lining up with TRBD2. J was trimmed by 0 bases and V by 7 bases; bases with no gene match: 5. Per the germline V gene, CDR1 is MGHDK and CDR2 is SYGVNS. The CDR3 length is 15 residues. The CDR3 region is CASTELAGASYEQYF. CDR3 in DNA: TGTGCCAGCACCGAACTAGCGGGAGCCTCCTACGAGCAGTACTTC.

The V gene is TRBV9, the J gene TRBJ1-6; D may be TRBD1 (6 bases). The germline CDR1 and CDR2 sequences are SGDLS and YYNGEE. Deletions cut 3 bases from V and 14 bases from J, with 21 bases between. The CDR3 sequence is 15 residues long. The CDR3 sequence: CASSEDPGTTTALHF. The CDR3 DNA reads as TGTGCCAGCAGCGAAGATCCTGGGACAACGACGGCCCTCCACTTT.

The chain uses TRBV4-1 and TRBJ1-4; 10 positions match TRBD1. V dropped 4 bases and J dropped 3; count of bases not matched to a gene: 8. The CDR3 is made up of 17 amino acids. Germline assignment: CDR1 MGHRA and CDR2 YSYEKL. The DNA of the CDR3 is TGCGCCAGCAGCCCGGGACAGGGGCACAGGGCTAATGAAAAACTGTTTTTT. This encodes CASSPGQGHRANEKLFF.

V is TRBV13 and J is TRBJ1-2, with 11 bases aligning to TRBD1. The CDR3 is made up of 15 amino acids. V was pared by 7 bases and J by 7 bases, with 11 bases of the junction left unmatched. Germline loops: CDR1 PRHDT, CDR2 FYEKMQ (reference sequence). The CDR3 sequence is CASIQGQGATSGYTF. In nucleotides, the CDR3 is TGTGCCAGCATCCAAGGACAGGGGGCAACGTCTGGCTACACCTTC.

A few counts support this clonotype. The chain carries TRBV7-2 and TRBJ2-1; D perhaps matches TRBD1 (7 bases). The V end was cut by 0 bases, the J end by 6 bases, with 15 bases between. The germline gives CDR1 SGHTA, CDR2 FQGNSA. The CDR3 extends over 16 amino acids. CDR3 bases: TGTGCCAGCAGCTTAGCCCTGGGGCAGGGGGGCAATGAGCAGTTCTTC. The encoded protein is CASSLALGQGGNEQFF.

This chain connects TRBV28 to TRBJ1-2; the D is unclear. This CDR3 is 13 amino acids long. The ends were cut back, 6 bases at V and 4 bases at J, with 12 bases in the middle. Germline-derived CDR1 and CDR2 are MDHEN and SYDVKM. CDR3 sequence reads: CASSPVQAYGYTF. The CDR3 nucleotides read TGTGCCAGCAGCCCCGTTCAAGCCTATGGCTACACCTTC.

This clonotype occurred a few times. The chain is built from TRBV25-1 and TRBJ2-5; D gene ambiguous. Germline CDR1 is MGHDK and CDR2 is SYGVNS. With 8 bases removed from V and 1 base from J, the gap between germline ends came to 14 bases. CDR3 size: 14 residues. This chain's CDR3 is CASGHWTAQETQYF. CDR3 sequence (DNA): TGTGCCAGCGGCCATTGGACGGCCCAAGAGACCCAGTACTTC.

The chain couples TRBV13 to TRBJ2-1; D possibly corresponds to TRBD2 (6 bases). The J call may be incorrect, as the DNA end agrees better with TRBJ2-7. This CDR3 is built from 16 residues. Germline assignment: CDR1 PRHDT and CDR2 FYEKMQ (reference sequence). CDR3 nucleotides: TGTGCCAGCAGCTTAGGGGGACTTCTCTCCTACAATGAGCAGTACTTC. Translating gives CASSLGGLLSYNEQYF.

Written as DNA, the CDR3 is TGTGCCAGCAGCGACCTCAGGGGCGGGGGGGAAGGAGATACGCAGTATTTT. Its protein product is CASSDLRGGGEGDTQYF. The rearrangement uses TRBV2 and TRBJ2-3, with 9 bases that match TRBD2. CDR1 is SNHLY and CDR2 is FYNNEI in the germline V gene. Trimming at V came to 6 bases and at J to 5 bases, leaving 15 bases not matched to a gene. CDR3 size: 17 residues.

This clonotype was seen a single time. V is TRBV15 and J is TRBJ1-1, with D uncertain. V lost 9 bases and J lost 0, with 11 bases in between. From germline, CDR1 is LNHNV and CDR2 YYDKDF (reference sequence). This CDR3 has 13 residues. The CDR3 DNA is TGTGCCACGAGGCCACCCTTGAACACTGAAGCTTTCTTT. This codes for CATRPPLNTEAFF.

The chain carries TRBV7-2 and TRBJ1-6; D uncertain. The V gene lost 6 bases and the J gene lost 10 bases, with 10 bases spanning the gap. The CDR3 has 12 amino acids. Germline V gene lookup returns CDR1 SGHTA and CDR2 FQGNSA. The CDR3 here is CASRYPGSPLHF. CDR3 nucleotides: TGTGCCAGCAGGTACCCCGGCTCACCCCTCCACTTT.

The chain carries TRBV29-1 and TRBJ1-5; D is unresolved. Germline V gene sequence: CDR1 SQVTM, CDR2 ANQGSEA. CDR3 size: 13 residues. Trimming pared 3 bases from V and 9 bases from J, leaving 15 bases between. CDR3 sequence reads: CSVEEDPGRPQHF. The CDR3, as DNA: TGCAGCGTTGAGGAAGACCCCGGACGGCCCCAGCATTTT.

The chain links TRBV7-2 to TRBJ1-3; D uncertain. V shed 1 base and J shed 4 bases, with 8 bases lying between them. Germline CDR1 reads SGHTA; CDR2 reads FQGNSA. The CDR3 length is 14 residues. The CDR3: CASSLVGPGNTIYF. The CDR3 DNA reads TGTGCCAGCAGCTTAGTGGGTCCCGGAAACACCATATATTTT.

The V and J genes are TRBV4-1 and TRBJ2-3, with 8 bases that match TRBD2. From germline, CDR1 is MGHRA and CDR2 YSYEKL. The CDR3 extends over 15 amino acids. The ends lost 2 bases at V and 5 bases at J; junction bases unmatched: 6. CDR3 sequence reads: CASSQSGSMGDTQYF. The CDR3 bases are TGCGCCAGCAGCCAAAGCGGGAGCATGGGAGATACGCAGTATTTT.

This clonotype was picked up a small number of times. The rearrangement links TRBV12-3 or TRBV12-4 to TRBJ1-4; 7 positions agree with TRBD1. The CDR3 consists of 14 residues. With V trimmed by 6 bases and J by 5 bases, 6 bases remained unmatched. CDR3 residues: CASSRDRSNEKLFF. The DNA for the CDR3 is TGTGCCAGCAGCCGGGACAGATCAAATGAAAAACTGTTTTTT.

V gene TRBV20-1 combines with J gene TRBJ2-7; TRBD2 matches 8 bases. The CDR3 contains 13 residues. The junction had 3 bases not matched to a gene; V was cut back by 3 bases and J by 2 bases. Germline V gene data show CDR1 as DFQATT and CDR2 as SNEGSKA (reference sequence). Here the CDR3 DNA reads TGCAGTGCTAGTGGACTAGCAACCTACGAGCAGTACTTC. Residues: CSASGLATYEQYF.

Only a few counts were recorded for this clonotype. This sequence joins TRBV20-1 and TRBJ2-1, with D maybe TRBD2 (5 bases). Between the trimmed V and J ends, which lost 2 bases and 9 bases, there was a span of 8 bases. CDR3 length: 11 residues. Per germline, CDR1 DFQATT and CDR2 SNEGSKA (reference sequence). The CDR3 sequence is CSARSAGEQFF. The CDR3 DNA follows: TGCAGTGCTAGATCGGCGGGTGAGCAGTTCTTC.